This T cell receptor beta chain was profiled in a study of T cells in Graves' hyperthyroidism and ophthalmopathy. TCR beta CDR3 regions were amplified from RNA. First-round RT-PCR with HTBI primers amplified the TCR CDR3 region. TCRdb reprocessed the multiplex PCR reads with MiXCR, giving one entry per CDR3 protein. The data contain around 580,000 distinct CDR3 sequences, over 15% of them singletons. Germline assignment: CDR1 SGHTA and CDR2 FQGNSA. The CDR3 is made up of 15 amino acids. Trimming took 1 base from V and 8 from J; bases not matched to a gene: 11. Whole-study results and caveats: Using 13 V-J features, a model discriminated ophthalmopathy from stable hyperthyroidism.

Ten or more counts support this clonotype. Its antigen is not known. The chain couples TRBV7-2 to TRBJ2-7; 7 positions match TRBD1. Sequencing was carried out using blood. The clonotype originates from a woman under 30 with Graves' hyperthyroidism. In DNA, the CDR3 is TGTGCCAGCAGCTTAGGGGGGACAGCTGCAGTGAAGCAGTACTTC. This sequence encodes CASSLGGTAAVKQYF.